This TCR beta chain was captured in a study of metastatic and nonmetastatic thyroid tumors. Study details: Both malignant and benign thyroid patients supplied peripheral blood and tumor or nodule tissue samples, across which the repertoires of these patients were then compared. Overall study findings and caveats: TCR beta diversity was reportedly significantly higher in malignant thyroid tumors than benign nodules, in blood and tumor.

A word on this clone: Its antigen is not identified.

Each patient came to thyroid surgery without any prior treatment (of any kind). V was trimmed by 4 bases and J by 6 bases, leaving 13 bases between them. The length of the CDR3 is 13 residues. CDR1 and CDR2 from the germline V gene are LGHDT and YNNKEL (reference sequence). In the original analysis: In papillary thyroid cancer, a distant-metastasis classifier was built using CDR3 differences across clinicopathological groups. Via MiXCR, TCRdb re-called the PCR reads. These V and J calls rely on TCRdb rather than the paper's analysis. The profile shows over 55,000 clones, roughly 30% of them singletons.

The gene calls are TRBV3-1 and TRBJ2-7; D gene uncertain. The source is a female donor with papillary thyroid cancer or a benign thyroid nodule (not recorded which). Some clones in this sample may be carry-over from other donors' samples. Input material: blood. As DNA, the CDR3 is TGTGCCAGCAGCCCCGCCGGTAGTATCGAGCAGTACTTC. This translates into CASSPAGSIEQYF.